Shown below are 32 T cell receptor beta chains from a single sample sequenced in a study of cytomegalovirus exposure and HLA in healthy donors. PCR amplification relied on 60 Vbeta primers (plus 13 Jbeta primers). Clones were sequenced by immunoSEQ multiplex PCR, and TCRdb holds only the in-frame ones, with some missing. The data contain approximately 200,000 clones, around 79% of them singletons. Sequences were obtained from PBMCs. These receptors originate from a girl between 5 and 17 years old in good health and CMV-seropositive.

This chain links TRBV4-3 with TRBJ2-7; 7 positions match TRBD1. Germline V gene data show CDR1 as LGHNA and CDR2 as YSLEER. V gave up 3 bases and J gave up 0 bases; unmatched junction bases: 5. This CDR3 region has 15 residues. CDR3 sequence reads: CASSHRTGDSYEQYF. CDR3 sequence (DNA): TGCGCCAGCAGCCACCGGACAGGCGACTCCTACGAGCAGTACTTC.

This clone was detected a few times. The gene calls are TRBV27 and TRBJ2-3, with TRBD2 identical over 10 bases. V gave up 4 bases and J gave up 2 bases; unmatched junction bases: 21. Germline CDR1 is MNHEY and CDR2 is SMNVEV (reference sequence). This CDR3 comprises 21 residues. CDR3 residues: CASSSPRLAGIPLQITDTQYF. DNA for the CDR3: TGTGCCAGCAGTTCACCCAGACTAGCGGGTATTCCCCTCCAAATCACAGATACGCAGTATTTT.

The genes are TRBV12-5 and TRBJ2-7; possibly TRBD2 for D (7 bases). Trimming shortened V by 6 bases and J by 0 bases, and 15 bases separated the two germline ends. Germline V gene sequence: CDR1 LGHNT, CDR2 FRNRAP. This CDR3 is 15 amino acids long. The CDR3 nucleotides read TGTGCTAGTGGCGGGGGGACGGACAGCTCCTACGAGCAGTACTTC. Amino acids: CASGGGTDSSYEQYF.

V usage is TRBV4-1 and J usage is TRBJ1-1, with 10 positions matching TRBD1. The CDR3 extends over 17 amino acids. V lost 0 bases and J lost 2; bases outside the gene matches: 6. The germline gives CDR1 MGHRA, CDR2 YSYEKL. CDR3 loop: CASSQDDRGRGNTEAFF. CDR3 coding DNA: TGCGCCAGCAGCCAAGATGACAGGGGGCGAGGAAACACTGAAGCTTTCTTT.

The genes are TRBV27 and TRBJ1-1, with a tentative D call TRBD1 (6 bases). The germline CDR1 and CDR2 sequences are MNHEY and SMNVEV (reference sequence). This CDR3 comprises 13 residues. V gave up 6 bases and J gave up 4 bases, with 12 bases separating them. The CDR3 is CASRDTGTTEAFF. CDR3 coding DNA: TGTGCCAGCAGAGATACAGGGACCACTGAAGCTTTCTTT.

The rearrangement uses TRBV5-4 and TRBJ2-6; 9 bases are shared with TRBD1. V dropped 4 bases and J dropped 2; count of bases not matched to a gene: 13. This CDR3 region has 19 residues. Germline values: CDR1 SGHNT, CDR2 YYREEE (reference sequence). The CDR3 loop is CASSPPGQGRWAGANVLTF. Written as DNA, the CDR3 is TGTGCCAGCAGCCCTCCAGGACAGGGGAGGTGGGCTGGGGCCAACGTCCTGACTTTC.

This clone was seen a few times. V is TRBV5-5 and J is TRBJ1-4; 8 bases agree with TRBD1. The CDR3 runs to 16 residues. The germline V gene has CDR1 SGHKS and CDR2 YYEKEE (reference sequence). V lost 3 bases, J lost 4 bases, and 8 bases stayed unmatched. CDR3 coding DNA: TGTGCCAGCAGCTCAGGGGGCGCCACGAATAATGAAAAACTGTTTTTT. Amino acid sequence: CASSSGGATNNEKLFF.

This clone came up a few times. The gene calls are TRBV10-3 and TRBJ2-7; 8 positions agree with TRBD1. Trimming removed 7 bases from V and 3 bases from J; junction bases left unmatched: 11. Germline V gene data show CDR1 as ENHRY and CDR2 as SYGVKD. The CDR3 has 15 amino acids. CDR3 in amino acids: CAITSSGTGLYEQYF. CDR3 DNA sequence: TGTGCCATCACCAGTTCCGGGACAGGACTCTACGAGCAGTACTTC.

The rearrangement links TRBV18 to TRBJ2-7, with D tentatively TRBD2 (5 bases). The germline V and J ends were trimmed by 0 bases and 3 bases, with 15 bases remaining between them. Per the germline V gene, CDR1 is KGHSH and CDR2 is LQKENI. The CDR3 has 16 amino acids. Here the CDR3 reads CASSPPSGKRDYEQYF. The CDR3 coding sequence is TGTGCCAGCTCACCACCCTCCGGGAAGAGGGACTACGAGCAGTACTTC.

The genes are TRBV9 and TRBJ1-4; 9 bases agree with TRBD1. This CDR3 is built from 15 residues. The ends lost 3 bases at V and 8 bases at J; junction bases unmatched: 8. Germline CDR1 and CDR2: SGDLS and YYNGEE. The CDR3 is CASSAGTGSEEKLFF. CDR3 bases: TGTGCCAGCAGCGCGGGGACAGGGAGCGAAGAAAAACTGTTTTTT.

The chain carries TRBV2 and TRBJ2-3, with 10 positions matching TRBD2. Germline CDR1 and CDR2: SNHLY and FYNNEI. This CDR3 has 17 residues. J gave up 6 bases and V 7 bases, and 16 bases lay outside the gene matches. The CDR3 region has the DNA TGTGCCAGCAAACCACAGGGGAGGCTAGCGGGGGTTGATACGCAGTATTTT. This codes for CASKPQGRLAGVDTQYF.

This clone was counted between two and nine times. The chain uses TRBV10-2 and TRBJ2-1; no clear D gene. The CDR3 has 14 amino acids. Trimming took 1 base from V and 8 from J, leaving 12 bases between them. Looked up from germline, CDR1 is WSHSY and CDR2 is SAAADI. The CDR3 bases are TGCGCCAGCAGTGAGTATGGCGGCCGGGATGAGCAGTTCTTC. Translated, it gives CASSEYGGRDEQFF.

The chain has TRBV19 and TRBJ1-4; TRBD1 matches 7 bases. This CDR3 spans 15 amino acids. Unmatched junction bases numbered 5, after V lost 5 bases and J lost 2 bases. CDR1 is LNHDA and CDR2 is SQIVND in the germline V gene (reference sequence). The CDR3, as DNA: TGTGCCAGTAGTTCATCAGGGGGTACTAATGAAAAACTGTTTTTT. This gives the protein CASSSSGGTNEKLFF.

The chain couples TRBV6-5 to TRBJ2-1, with D possibly being TRBD1 (6 bases). The V end was cut by 4 bases, the J end by 4 bases, with 11 bases between. Germline V gene data show CDR1 as MNHEY and CDR2 as SVGAGI. The CDR3 consists of 14 residues. The CDR3 sequence: CASSSPDRYNEQFF. The CDR3 DNA sequence: TGTGCCAGCAGTTCCCCGGACAGATACAATGAGCAGTTCTTC.

This clone has more than one count but fewer than ten. The chain uses TRBV10-3 and TRBJ2-7, with 9 bases identical to TRBD1. The CDR3 totals 16 residues. The germline gives CDR1 ENHRY, CDR2 SYGVKD. Germline trimming cut 3 bases from V and 2 bases from J; bases unmatched to any gene: 8. The CDR3 region is CAISDPGTGSPYEQYF. Written as DNA, the CDR3 is TGTGCCATCAGTGATCCCGGGACAGGGTCCCCCTACGAGCAGTACTTC.

This chain links TRBV27 with TRBJ1-1, with 8 bases lining up with TRBD1. The V segment lost 6 bases and the J segment 4 bases; nucleotides outside the gene matches: 10. The CDR3 has 15 residues. Germline V lookup: CDR1 MNHEY, CDR2 SMNVEV (reference sequence). In nucleotides, the CDR3 is TGTGCCAGCAGGGGACGACAGGGGTTTGGCACTGAAGCTTTCTTT. It translates to CASRGRQGFGTEAFF.

The V and J genes are TRBV9 and TRBJ1-2; 8 nucleotides match TRBD1. This CDR3 contains 15 residues. The V segment lost 0 bases and the J segment 4 bases; nucleotides outside the gene matches: 5. Germline assignment: CDR1 SGDLS and CDR2 YYNGEE. The CDR3 region has the DNA TGTGCCAGCAGCGTAGCGAGGACAGGGCTCTATGGCTACACCTTC. This sequence encodes CASSVARTGLYGYTF.

This clone was seen a handful of times. The chain employs TRBV10-2 and TRBJ1-1; tentative D call: TRBD1 (5 bases). Trimming pared 2 bases from V and 10 bases from J, leaving 17 bases between. Looked up from germline, CDR1 is WSHSY and CDR2 is SAAADI. This CDR3 is built from 14 residues. The CDR3 spells CASSETPQGKGAFF. The CDR3 DNA reads as TGCGCCAGCAGTGAGACCCCCCAGGGTAAGGGAGCTTTCTTT.

This clone has a handful of counts. This chain uses TRBV5-6 with TRBJ2-3, with D perhaps matching TRBD1 (5 bases). Germline loops: CDR1 SGHDT, CDR2 YYEEEE. The V end lost 3 bases, the J end lost 4 bases, and 9 bases lay between the germline ends. The CDR3 spans 13 residues. The CDR3 DNA sequence: TGTGCCAGCAGCTCCAGGGTCCCAGATACGCAGTATTTT. Protein product: CASSSRVPDTQYF.

The table lists this clone with a count of one. This chain connects TRBV13 to TRBJ2-5, with 14 bases matching TRBD2. V trimming: 4 bases; J trimming: 5 bases; junction bases outside the gene matches: 15. This CDR3 spans 19 amino acids. Germline-derived CDR1 and CDR2 are PRHDT and FYEKMQ (reference sequence). CDR3: CASSSRTPGLAGVVETQYF. The CDR3 DNA follows: TGTGCCAGCAGCTCGCGGACACCGGGACTAGCGGGGGTTGTGGAGACCCAGTACTTC. The full variable domain, rest sourced from reference TRBV13 and TRBJ2-5, is AAGVIQSPRHLIKEKRETATLKCYPIPRHDTVYWYQQGPGQDPQFLISFYEKMQSDKGSIPDRFSAQQFSDYHSELNMSSLELGDSALYFCASSSRTPGLAGVVETQYFGPGTRLLVL.

This sequence joins TRBV11-2 and TRBJ2-3, with 7 bases aligning to TRBD2. The CDR3 loop spans 15 amino acids. J lost 2 bases, V lost 5 bases, and 7 bases had no gene match. Germline V CDR1 and CDR2: SGHAT, FQNNGV. CDR3 sequence reads: CASSPGLLNTDTQYF. CDR3 in DNA: TGTGCCAGCAGCCCGGGACTACTTAACACAGATACGCAGTATTTT.

The rearrangement links TRBV18 to TRBJ2-3; perhaps TRBD2 as D (6 bases). This CDR3 is built from 13 residues. The V end was cut by 6 bases, the J end by 4 bases, with 11 bases between. The V gene's germline CDR1 is KGHSH and CDR2 LQKENI. CDR3 sequence (DNA): TGTGCCAGCTCGGCCGGCGGGGCAGATACGCAGTATTTT. The encoded protein is CASSAGGADTQYF.

The J gene is TRBJ1-6, the V gene TRBV4-3; 8 nucleotides agree with TRBD1. Germline-derived CDR1 and CDR2 are LGHNA and YSLEER. The CDR3 covers 15 residues. Trimming at V came to 4 bases and at J to 6 bases, leaving 5 bases not matched to a gene. The CDR3 region has the DNA TGCGCCAGCAGCCCGGACAGGGTCCCTAATTCACCCCTCCACTTT. Protein product: CASSPDRVPNSPLHF.

The V call is TRBV4-1, the J call TRBJ2-7; D gene unclear. The V gene lost 1 base and the J gene lost 1 base, with 17 bases spanning the gap. The CDR3 runs to 17 residues. Germline V gene data show CDR1 as MGHRA and CDR2 as YSYEKL. The CDR3 DNA reads as TGCGCCAGCAGCCAAGGTCTAGTCCTACGGAAGTCCTACGAGCAGTACTTC. This sequence encodes CASSQGLVLRKSYEQYF.

Remarks on this clone: This sample also contains other DNA sequences that code for the same CDR3. The rearrangement uses TRBV6-5 and TRBJ2-7, with D maybe TRBD2 (5 bases). CDR3 length: 12 amino acids. Germline CDR1 is MNHEY and CDR2 is SVGAGI. Trimming removed 2 bases at V and 5 bases at J, with 7 bases between. Here the CDR3 DNA reads TGTGCCAGCAGTTACCTGGGAGACGAGCAGTACTTC. Protein product: CASSYLGDEQYF.

This chain links TRBV30 with TRBJ2-5; 8 positions agree with TRBD2. Germline V gene lookup returns CDR1 GTSNPN and CDR2 SVGIG (reference sequence). The CDR3 loop spans 13 amino acids. Trimming cost V 3 bases and J 9 bases; bases outside gene matches: 9. The CDR3 DNA reads TGTGCCTGGAGCGACAGGACTAGCTCCCCCCAGTACTTC. It translates to CAWSDRTSSPQYF.

The V call is TRBV2, the J call TRBJ1-2; perhaps TRBD1 as D (6 bases). Germline values: CDR1 SNHLY, CDR2 FYNNEI. The CDR3 covers 15 residues. V lost 5 bases and J lost 4, with 17 bases in between. The CDR3: CASSLDRPLGYGYTF. The CDR3 DNA sequence: TGTGCCAGCAGTCTTGACAGGCCTCTAGGCTATGGCTACACCTTC.

The chain is built from TRBV5-1 and TRBJ1-2; 10 bases align to TRBD1. There are 14 residues in the CDR3. Germline CDR1 is SGHRS and CDR2 is YFSETQ. The V gene end was trimmed by 4 bases and the J gene end by 8 bases; junction bases not matched to a gene: 8. CDR3 nucleotides: TGCGCCAGCAGCGGCCAGGGACAGGGGCAGGGCTACACCTTC. Its protein product is CASSGQGQGQGYTF.

This chain connects TRBV27 to TRBJ2-7, with TRBD1 matching 7 bases. Germline loops: CDR1 MNHEY, CDR2 SMNVEV (reference sequence). The CDR3 length is 14 residues. Trimming at V came to 6 bases and at J to 7 bases, leaving 12 bases not matched to a gene. The CDR3: CASSPIDRVGEQYF. The CDR3 bases are TGTGCCAGCAGCCCCATCGACAGGGTGGGGGAGCAGTACTTC.

V gene TRBV6-4 combines with J gene TRBJ2-2, with 7 bases identical to TRBD1. V was pared by 4 bases and J by 5 bases, with 4 bases of the junction left unmatched. The CDR3 length is 14 residues. From germline, CDR1 is MRHNA and CDR2 SNTAGT. The CDR3 loop is CASSGQGGTGELFF. In DNA form, the CDR3 reads TGTGCCAGCAGTGGACAGGGTGGAACCGGGGAGCTGTTTTTT.

The chain links TRBV2 to TRBJ2-2; D unresolved. The CDR3 contains 15 residues. Germline lookup yields CDR1 SNHLY and CDR2 FYNNEI. The V and J ends lost 6 bases and 0 bases respectively, with 11 bases between them. CDR3 residues: CASREPNSNTGELFF. CDR3 DNA sequence: TGTGCCAGCAGGGAGCCCAATTCGAACACCGGGGAGCTGTTTTTT.

The CDR3 loop is CASSGSSSGNTIYF. CDR3 in DNA: TGTGCCAGCTCGGGCTCATCCTCTGGAAACACCATATATTTT. This chain links TRBV18 with TRBJ1-3, with D uncertain. Germline assignment: CDR1 KGHSH and CDR2 LQKENI. The CDR3 sequence is 14 residues long. V was cut by 6 bases and J by 0 bases, with 9 bases left in between.